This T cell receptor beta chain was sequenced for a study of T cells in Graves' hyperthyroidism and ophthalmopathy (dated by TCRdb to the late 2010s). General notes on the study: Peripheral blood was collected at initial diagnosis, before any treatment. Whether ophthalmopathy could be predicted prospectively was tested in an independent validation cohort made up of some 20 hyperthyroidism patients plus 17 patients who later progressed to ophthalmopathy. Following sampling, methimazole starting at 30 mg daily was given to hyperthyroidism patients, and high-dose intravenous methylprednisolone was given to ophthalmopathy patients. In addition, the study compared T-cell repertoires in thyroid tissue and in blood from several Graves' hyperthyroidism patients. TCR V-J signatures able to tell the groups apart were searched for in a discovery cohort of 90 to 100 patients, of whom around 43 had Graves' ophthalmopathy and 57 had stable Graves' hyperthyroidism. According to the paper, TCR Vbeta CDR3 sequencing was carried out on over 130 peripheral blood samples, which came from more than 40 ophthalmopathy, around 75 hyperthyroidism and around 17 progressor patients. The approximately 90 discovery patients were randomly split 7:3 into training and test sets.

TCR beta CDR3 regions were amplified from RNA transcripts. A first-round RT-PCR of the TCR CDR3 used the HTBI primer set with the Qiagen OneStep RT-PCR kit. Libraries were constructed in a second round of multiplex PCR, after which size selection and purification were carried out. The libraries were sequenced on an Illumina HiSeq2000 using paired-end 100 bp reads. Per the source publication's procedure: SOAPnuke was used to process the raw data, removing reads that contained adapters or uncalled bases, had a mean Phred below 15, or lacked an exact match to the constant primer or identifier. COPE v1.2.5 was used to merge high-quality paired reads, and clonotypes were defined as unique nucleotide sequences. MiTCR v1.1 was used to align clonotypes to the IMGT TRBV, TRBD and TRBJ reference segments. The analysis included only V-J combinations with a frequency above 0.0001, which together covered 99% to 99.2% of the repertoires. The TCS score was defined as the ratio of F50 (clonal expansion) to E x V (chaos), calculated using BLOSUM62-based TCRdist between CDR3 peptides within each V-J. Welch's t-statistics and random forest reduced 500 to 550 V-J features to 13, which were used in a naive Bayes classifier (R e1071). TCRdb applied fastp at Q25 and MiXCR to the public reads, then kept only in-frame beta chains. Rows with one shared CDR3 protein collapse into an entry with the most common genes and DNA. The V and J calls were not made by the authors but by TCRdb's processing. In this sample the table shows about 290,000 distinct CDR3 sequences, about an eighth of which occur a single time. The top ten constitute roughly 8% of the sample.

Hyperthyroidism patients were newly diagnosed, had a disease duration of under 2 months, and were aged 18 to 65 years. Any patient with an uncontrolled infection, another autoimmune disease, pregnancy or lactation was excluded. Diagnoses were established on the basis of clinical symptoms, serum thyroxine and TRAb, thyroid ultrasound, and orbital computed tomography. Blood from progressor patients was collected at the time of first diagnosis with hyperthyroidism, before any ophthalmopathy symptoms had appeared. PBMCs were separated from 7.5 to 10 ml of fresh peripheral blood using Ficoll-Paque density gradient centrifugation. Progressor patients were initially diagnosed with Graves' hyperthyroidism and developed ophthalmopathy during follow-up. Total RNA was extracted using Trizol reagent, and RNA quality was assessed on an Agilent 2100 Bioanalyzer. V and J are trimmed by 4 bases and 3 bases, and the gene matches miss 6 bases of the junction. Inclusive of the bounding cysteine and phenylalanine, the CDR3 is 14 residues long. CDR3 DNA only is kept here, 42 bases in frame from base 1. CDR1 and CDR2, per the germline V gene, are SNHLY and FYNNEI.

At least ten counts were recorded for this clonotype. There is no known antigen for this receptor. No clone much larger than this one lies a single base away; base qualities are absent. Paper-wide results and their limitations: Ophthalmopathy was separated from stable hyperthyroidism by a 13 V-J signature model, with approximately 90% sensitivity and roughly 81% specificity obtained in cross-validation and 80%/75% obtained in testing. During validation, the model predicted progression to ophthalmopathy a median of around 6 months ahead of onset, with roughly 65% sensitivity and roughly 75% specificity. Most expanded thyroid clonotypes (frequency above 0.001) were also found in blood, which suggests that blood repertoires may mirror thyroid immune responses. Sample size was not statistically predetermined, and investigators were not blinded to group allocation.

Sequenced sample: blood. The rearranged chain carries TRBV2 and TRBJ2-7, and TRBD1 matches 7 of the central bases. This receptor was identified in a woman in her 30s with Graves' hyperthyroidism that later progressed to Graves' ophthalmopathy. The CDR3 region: CASSGQGHNYEQYF. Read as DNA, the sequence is TGTGCCAGCAGTGGACAGGGACATAACTACGAGCAGTACTTC. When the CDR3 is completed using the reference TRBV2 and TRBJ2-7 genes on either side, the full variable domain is EPEVTQTPSHQVTQMGQEVILRCVPISNHLYFYWYRQILGQKVEFLVSFYNNEISEKSEIFDDQFSVERPDGSNFTLKIRSTKLEDSAMYFCASSGQGHNYEQYFGPGTRLTVT.